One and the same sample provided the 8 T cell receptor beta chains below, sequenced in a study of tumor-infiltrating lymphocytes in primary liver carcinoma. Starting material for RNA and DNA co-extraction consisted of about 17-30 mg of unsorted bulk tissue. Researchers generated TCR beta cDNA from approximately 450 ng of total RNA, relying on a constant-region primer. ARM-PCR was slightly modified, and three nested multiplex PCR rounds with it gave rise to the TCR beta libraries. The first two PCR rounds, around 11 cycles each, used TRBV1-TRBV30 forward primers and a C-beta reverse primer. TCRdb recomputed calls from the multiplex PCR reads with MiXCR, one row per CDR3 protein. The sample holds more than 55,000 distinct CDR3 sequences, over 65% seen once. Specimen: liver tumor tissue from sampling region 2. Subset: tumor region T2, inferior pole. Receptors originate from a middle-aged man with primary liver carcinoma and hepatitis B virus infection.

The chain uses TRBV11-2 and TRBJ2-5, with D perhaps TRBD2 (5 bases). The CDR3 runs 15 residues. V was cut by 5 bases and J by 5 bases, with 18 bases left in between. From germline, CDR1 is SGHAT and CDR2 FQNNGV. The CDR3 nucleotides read TGTGCCAGCAGCCAAAGTCCTGGCTCGGGGGAGACCCAGTACTTC. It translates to CASSQSPGSGETQYF.

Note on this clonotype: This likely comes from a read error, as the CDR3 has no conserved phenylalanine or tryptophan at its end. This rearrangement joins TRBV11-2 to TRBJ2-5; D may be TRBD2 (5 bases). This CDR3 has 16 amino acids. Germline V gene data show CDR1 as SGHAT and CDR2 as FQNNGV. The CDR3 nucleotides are TGTGCCAACAGCCAAACTCCTGGCGGGTGGAAAGAGATCCAGTACTCC. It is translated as CANSQTPGGWKEIQYS.

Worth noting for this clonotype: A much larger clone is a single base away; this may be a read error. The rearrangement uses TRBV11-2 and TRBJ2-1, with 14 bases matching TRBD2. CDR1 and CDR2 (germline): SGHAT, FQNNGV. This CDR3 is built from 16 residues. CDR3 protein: CVSSSGLAGEYNEQFF. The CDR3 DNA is TGTGTCAGCAGCTCGGGACTAGCGGGAGAATACAATGAGCAGTTCTTC.

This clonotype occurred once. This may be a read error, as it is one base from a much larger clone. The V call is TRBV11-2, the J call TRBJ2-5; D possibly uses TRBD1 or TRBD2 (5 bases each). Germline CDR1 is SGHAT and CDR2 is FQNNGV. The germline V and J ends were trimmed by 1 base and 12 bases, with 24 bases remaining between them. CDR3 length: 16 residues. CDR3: CASSLVFAGRQETEYF. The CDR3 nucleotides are TGTGCCAGCAGCTTAGTCTTCGCGGGCAGACAAGAGACAGAGTACTTC. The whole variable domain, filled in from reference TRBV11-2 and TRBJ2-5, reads EAGVAQSPRYKIIEKRQSVAFWCNPISGHATLYWYQQILGQGPKLLIQFQNNGVVDDSQLPKDRFSAERLKGVDSTLKIQPAKLEDSAVYLCASSLVFAGRQETEYFGPGTRLLVL.

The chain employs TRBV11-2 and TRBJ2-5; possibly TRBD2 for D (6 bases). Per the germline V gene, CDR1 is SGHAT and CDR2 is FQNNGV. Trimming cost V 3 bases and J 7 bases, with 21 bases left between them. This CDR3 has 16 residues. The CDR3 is CASSFTAGGSGVTQYF. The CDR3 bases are TGTGCCAGCAGCTTTACAGCAGGAGGCTCGGGGGTGACCCAGTACTTC. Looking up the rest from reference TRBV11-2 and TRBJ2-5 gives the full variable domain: EAGVAQSPRYKIIEKRQSVAFWCNPISGHATLYWYQQILGQGPKLLIQFQNNGVVDDSQLPKDRFSAERLKGVDSTLKIQPAKLEDSAVYLCASSFTAGGSGVTQYFGPGTRLLVL.

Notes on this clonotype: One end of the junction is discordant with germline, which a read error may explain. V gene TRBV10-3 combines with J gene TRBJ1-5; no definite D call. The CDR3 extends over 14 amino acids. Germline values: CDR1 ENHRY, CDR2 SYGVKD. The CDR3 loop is CAISECEGDHPQHF. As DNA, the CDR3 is TGTGCTATCAGTGAGTGTGAGGGTGATCATCCCCAGCATTTT.

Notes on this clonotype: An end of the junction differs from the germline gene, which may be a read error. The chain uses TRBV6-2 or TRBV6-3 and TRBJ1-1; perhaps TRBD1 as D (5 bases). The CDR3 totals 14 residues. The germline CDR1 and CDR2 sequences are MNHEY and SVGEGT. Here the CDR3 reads CASSYSGGRPESFF. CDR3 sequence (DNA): TGTGCCAGCAGTTACAGCGGGGGACGGCCTGAATCTTTCTTT.

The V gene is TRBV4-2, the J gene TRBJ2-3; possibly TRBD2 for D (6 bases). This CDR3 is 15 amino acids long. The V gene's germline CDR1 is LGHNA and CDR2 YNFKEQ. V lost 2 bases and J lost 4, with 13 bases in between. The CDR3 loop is CASSQHSKRADTQYF. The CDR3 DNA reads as TGTGCCAGCAGCCAACATAGCAAGCGGGCAGATACGCAGTATTTT.